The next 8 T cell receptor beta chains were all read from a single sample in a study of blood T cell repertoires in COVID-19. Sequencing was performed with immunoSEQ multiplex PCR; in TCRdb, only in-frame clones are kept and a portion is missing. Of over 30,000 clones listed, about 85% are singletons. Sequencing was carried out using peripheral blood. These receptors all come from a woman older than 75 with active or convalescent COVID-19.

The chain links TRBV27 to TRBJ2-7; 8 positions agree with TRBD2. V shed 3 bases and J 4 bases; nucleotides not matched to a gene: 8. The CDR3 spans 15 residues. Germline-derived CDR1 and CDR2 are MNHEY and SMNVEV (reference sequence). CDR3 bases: TGTGCCAGCAGTTTCGGACTAGCAAATTCATACGAGCAGTACTTC. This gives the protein CASSFGLANSYEQYF.

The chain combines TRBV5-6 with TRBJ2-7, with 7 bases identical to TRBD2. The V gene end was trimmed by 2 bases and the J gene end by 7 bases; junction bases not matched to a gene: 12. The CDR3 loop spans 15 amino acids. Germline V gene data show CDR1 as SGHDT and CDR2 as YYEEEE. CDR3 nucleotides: TGTGCCAGCAGCTTATATTTTGGGGGAGGGGAAGAGCAGTACTTC. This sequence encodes CASSLYFGGGEEQYF.

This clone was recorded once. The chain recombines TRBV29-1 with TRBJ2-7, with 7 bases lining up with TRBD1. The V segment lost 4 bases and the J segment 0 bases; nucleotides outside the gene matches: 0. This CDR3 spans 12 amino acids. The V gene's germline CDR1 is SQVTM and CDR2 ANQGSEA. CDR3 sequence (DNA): TGCAGCGTTGGACAGGGCTCCTACGAGCAGTACTTC. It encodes CSVGQGSYEQYF.

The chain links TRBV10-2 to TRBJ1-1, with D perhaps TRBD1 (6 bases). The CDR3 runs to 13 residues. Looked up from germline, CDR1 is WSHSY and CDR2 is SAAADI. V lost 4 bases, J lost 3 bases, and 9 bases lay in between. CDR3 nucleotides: TGCGCCAGCAGTGTACAGGGCTACACTGAAGCTTTCTTT. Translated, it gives CASSVQGYTEAFF.

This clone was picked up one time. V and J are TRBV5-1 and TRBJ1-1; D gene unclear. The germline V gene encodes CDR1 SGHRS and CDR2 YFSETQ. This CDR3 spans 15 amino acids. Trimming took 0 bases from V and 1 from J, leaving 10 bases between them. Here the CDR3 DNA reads TGCGCCAGCAGCTTGGGCCAATCAGGGAACACTGAAGCTTTCTTT. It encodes CASSLGQSGNTEAFF.

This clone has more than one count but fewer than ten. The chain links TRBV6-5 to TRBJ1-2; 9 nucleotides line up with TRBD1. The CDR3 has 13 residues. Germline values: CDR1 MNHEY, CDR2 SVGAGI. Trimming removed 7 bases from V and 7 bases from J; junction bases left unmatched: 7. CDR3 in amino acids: CASIWTGDGGYTF. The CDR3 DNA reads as TGTGCCAGCATTTGGACAGGGGATGGTGGCTACACCTTC.

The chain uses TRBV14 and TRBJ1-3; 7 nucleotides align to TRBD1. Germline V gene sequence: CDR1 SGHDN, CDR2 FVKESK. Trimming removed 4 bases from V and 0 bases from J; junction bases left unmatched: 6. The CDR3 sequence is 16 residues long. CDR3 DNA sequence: TGTGCCAGCAGCCCCGGACAGGACTACTCTGGAAACACCATATATTTT. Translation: CASSPGQDYSGNTIYF.

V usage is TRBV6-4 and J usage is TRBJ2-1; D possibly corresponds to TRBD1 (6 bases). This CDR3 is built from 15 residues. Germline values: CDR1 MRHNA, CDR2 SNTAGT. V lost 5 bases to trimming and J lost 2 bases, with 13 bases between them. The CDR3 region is CASSKRWDTYNEQFF. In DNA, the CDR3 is TGTGCCAGCAGTAAACGCTGGGACACCTACAATGAGCAGTTCTTC.